The 2 T cell receptor beta chains below all came from one sample that was sequenced in a study of OX40 agonist ivuxolimab in advanced cancers. Produced via immunoSEQ multiplex PCR; TCRdb's table is partial and in-frame only. Counted here are about 71,000 clones, roughly 94% occurring once; the ten biggest clones make up approximately 14%. The sequencing used CD4+ or CD8+ T cells sorted from blood, collected in a trial of the OX40 agonist ivuxolimab. The receptor set was obtained from an adult with an advanced solid tumor such as melanoma, head and neck, liver or kidney cancer.

This CDR3 reads CASSSTGAYEQYF. The CDR3 coding sequence is TGTGCCAGCAGTTCGACAGGGGCCTACGAGCAGTACTTC. The chain is built from TRBV27 and TRBJ2-7, with 8 bases aligning to TRBD1. Germline V gene lookup returns CDR1 MNHEY and CDR2 SMNVEV (reference sequence). Trimming at V came to 4 bases and at J to 2 bases, leaving 1 base not matched to a gene. This CDR3 is 13 amino acids long.

The gene calls are TRBV18 and TRBJ1-2; 8 bases fit TRBD1. CDR3 length: 17 residues. The J segment lost 4 bases and the V segment lost 3 bases, leaving 13 bases of the junction unmatched. Germline-derived CDR1 and CDR2 are KGHSH and LQKENI. The CDR3 nucleotides are TGTGCCAGCTCACCGGGACAGGAAAAAGTCATACGCTATGGCTACACCTTC. Its protein product is CASSPGQEKVIRYGYTF.